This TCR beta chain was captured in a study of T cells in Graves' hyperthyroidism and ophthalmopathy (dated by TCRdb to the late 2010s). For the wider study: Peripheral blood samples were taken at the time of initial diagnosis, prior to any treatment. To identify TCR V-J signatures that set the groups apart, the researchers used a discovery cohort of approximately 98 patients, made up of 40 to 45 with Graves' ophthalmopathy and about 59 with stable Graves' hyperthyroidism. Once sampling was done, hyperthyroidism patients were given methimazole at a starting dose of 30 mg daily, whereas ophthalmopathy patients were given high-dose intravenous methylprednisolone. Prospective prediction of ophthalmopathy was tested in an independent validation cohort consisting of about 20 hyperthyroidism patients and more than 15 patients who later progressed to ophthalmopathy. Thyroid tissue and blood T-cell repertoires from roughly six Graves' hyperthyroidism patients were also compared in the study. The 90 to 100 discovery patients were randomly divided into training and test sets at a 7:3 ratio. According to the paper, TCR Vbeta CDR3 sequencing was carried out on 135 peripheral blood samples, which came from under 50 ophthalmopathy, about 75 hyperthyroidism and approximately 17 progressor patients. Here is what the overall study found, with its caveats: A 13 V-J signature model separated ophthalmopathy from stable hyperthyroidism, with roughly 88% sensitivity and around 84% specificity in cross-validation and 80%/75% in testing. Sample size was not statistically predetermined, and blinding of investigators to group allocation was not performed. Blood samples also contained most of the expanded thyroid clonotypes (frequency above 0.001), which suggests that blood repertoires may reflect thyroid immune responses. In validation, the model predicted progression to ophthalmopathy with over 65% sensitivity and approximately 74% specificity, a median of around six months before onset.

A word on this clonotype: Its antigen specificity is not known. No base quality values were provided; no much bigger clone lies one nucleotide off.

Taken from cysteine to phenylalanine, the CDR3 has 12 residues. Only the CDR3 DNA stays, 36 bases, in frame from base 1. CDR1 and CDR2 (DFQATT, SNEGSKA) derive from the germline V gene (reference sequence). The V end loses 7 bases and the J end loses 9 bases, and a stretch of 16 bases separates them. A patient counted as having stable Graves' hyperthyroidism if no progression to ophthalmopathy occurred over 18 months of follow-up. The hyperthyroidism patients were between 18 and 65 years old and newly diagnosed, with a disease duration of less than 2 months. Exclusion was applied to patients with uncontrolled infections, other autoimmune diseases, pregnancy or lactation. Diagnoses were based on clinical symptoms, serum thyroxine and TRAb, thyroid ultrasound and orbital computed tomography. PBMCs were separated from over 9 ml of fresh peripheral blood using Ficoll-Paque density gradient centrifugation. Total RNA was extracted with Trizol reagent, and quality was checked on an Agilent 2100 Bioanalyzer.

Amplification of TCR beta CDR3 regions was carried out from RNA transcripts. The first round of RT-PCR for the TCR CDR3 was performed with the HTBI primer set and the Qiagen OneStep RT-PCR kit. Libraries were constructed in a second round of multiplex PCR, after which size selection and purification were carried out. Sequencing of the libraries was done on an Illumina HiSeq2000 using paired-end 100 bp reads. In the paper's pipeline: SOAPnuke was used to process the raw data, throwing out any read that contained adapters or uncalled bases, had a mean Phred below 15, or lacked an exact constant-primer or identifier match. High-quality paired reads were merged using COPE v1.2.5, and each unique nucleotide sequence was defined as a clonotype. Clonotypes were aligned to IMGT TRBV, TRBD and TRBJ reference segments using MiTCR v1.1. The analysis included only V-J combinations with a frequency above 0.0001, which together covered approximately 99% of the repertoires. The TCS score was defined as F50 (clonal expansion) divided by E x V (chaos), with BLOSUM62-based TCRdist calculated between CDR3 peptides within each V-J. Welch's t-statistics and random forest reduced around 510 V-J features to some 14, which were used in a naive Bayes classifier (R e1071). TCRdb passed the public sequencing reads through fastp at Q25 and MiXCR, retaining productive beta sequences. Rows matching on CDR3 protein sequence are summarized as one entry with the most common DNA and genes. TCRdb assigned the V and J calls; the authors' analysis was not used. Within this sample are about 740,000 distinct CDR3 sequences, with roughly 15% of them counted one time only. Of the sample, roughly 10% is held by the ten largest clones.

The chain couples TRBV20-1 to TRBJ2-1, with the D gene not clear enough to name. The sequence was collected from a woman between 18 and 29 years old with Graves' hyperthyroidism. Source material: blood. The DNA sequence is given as TGCAGTGGGGATAGGGATGGTAGTGAGCAGTTCTTC. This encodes CSGDRDGSEQFF.